The sequence of this TCR beta chain was determined in a study of regulatory T cells in long-lasting Graves disease. The time point is: newly diagnosed GD, antithyroid drugs for less than 3 months. PBMC-extracted RNA yielded the TCR library. The patients were enrolled through endocrinology in Xi'an, China. The CDR3 is made up of 12 amino acids. The V end was cut by 4 bases, the J end by 3 bases, with 10 bases between. Germline CDR1 and CDR2: SQVTM and ANQGSEA. Arm-PCR of CDR3 regions with iRepertoire HTBI primers generated TCR beta libraries. TCRdb processed the multiplex PCR reads anew with MiXCR; each CDR3 protein has one entry. The sample lists over 450,000 distinct CDR3 sequences, 12% occurring once. This clonotype was detected many times. This same sample was also part of a study on T cells in Graves' hyperthyroidism and ophthalmopathy.

The sample here was peripheral blood mononuclear cells (PBMCs), taken at new diagnosis, from a patient treated with antithyroid drugs. This chain joins TRBV29-1 and TRBJ2-7; D may match TRBD1 or TRBD2 (5 bases each). This receptor was obtained from a woman aged 25 to 39 with Graves disease. The CDR3 is CSVGQGVYEQYF. The CDR3 DNA reads TGCAGCGTTGGGCAGGGAGTCTACGAGCAGTACTTC.